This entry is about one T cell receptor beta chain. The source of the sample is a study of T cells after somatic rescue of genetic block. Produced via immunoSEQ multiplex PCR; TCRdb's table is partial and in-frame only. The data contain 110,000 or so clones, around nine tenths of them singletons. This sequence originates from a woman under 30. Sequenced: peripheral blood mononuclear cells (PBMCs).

CDR3 in amino acids: CARAEGANGNSPLHF. The CDR3 DNA sequence: TGTGCCAGAGCGGAGGGGGCTAACGGTAATTCACCCCTCCACTTT. The chain has TRBV27 and TRBJ1-6; TRBD1 aligns across 7 bases. The CDR3 totals 15 residues. Germline V gene sequence: CDR1 MNHEY, CDR2 SMNVEV (reference sequence). The J segment lost 6 bases and the V segment lost 9 bases, leaving 11 bases of the junction unmatched.